This T cell receptor (beta chain) was sequenced in a study of blood T cell repertoires in COVID-19. The wider study: Sites in the United States, Italy and Spain provided acute and convalescent COVID-19 samples. T cells, B-cell-depleted T cells, or PBMCs provided the cDNA or gDNA that served as material.

Between the trimmed V and J ends, which lost 6 bases and 6 bases, there was a span of 15 bases. Germline V gene lookup returns CDR1 PRHDT and CDR2 FYEKMQ (reference sequence). The CDR3 contains 14 residues. As processed by the authors: Nucleated cell counts were estimated from reference gene primer amplification. Libraries were prepared by immunoSEQ multiplex PCR; TCRdb keeps only in-frame clonotypes and omits some of them. That table supplies the V and J calls and clone size; D and trimming were determined from the DNA. The sample yields about 220,000 clones, 70% to 90% seen once. The sample was peripheral blood. The rearrangement joins TRBV13 to TRBJ2-1; possibly TRBD2 for D (7 bases). This TCR derives from a woman under 40 who had recovered from COVID-19. CDR3 bases: TGTGCCAGCAGGGAGGGGGGGCAATTCAATGAGCAGTTCTTC. It codes for CASREGGQFNEQFF.